Described below is a single TCR beta chain sequence and its context. The PCR had 60 Vbeta and 13 Jbeta primers. The method was immunoSEQ multiplex PCR; TCRdb's version includes in-frame clones alone and lacks a portion of them. The profile shows some 100,000 clones, 81% of them singletons. The sample belongs to a study of cytomegalovirus exposure and HLA in healthy donors. Germline V lookup: CDR1 SNHLY, CDR2 FYNNEI. This CDR3 comprises 16 residues. Trimming cost V 7 bases and J 0 bases, with 19 bases left between them. This chain uses TRBV2 with TRBJ2-7; tentatively, D is TRBD2 (5 bases). The sample consisted of PBMCs. This receptor was taken from a woman in her twenties or thirties in good health and CMV-seronegative. The CDR3 DNA is TGTGCCAGCAAGTTGGTCCCGGGAAGTGGCTCCTACGAGCAGTACTTC. Its translation is CASKLVPGSGSYEQYF.